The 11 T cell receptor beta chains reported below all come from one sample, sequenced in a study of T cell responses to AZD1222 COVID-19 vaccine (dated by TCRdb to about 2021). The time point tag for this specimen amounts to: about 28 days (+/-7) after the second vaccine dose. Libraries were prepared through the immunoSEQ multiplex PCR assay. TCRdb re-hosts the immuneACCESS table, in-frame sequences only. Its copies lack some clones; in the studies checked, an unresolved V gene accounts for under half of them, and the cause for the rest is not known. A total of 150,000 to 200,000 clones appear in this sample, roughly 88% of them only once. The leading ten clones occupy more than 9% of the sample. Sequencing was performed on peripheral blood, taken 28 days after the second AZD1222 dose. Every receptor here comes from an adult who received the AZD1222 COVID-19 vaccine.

The CDR3: CASSLAGRGRNYEQYF. CDR3 bases: TGCGCCAGCAGCTTGGCCGGTCGGGGGCGCAATTACGAGCAGTACTTC. The chain uses TRBV5-1 and TRBJ2-7; D might be TRBD1 or TRBD2, each matching 6 bases. Germline assignment: CDR1 SGHRS and CDR2 YFSETQ. Trimming removed 0 bases from V and 4 bases from J, with 17 bases in between. The CDR3 covers 16 residues. The complete variable domain, with remaining parts taken from reference TRBV5-1 and TRBJ2-7, reads KAGVTQTPRYLIKTRGQQVTLSCSPISGHRSVSWYQQTPGQGLQFLFEYFSETQRNKGNFPGRFSGRQFSNSRSEMNVSTLELGDSALYLCASSLAGRGRNYEQYFGPGTRLTVT.

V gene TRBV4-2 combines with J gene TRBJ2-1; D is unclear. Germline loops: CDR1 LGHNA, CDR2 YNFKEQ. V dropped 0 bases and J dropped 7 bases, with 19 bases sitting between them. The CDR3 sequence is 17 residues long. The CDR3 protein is CASSQELLPPLGNEQFF. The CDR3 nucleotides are TGTGCCAGCAGCCAAGAGCTGCTACCCCCCCTAGGGAATGAGCAGTTCTTC.

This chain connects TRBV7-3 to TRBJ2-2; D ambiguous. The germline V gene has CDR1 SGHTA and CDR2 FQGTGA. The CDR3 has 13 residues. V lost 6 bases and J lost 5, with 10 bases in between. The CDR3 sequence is CASRPEVTGELFF. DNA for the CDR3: TGTGCCAGCAGACCGGAAGTAACCGGGGAGCTGTTTTTT.

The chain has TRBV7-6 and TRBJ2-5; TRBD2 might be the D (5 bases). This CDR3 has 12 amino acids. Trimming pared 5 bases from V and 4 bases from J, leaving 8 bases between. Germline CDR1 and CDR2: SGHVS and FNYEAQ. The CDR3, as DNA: TGTGCCAGCAGCGGGAGTGGAGAGACCCAGTACTTC. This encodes CASSGSGETQYF.

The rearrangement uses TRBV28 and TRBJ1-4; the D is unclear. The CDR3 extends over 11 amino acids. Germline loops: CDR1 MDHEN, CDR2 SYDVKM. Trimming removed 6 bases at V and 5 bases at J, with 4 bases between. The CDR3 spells CASRGNEKLFF. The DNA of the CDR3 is TGTGCCAGCAGGGGGAATGAAAAACTGTTTTTT. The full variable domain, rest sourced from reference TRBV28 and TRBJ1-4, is DVKVTQSSRYLVKRTGEKVFLECVQDMDHENMFWYRQDPGLGLRLIYFSYDVKMKEKGDIPEGYSVSREKKERFSLILESASTNQTSMYLCASRGNEKLFFGSGTQLSVL.

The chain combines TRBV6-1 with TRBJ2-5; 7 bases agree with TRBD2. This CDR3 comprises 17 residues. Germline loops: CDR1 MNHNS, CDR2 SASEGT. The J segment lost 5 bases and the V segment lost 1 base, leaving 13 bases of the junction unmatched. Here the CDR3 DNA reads TGTGCCAGCAGTGAAGATTCGCGGGGGTTAAACGGGGAGACCCAGTACTTC. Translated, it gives CASSEDSRGLNGETQYF.

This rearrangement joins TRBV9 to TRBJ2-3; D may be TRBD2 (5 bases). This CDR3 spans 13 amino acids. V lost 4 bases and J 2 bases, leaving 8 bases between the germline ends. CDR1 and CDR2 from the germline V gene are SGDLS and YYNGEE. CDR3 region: CASSRTPTDTQYF. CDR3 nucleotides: TGTGCCAGCAGCCGGACTCCCACAGATACGCAGTATTTT.

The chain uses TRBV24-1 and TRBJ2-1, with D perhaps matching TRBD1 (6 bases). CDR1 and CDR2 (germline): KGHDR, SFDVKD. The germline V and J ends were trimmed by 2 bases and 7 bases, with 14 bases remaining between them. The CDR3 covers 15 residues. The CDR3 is CATSDYGGLGNEQFF. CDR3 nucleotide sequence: TGTGCCACCAGTGATTATGGGGGCCTTGGGAATGAGCAGTTCTTC.

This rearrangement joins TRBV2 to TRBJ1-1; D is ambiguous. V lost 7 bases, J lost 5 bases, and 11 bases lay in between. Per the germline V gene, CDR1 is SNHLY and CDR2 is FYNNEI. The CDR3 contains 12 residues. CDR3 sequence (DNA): TGTGCCAGCACCGGGCCTGGGACTGAAGCTTTCTTT. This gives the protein CASTGPGTEAFF.

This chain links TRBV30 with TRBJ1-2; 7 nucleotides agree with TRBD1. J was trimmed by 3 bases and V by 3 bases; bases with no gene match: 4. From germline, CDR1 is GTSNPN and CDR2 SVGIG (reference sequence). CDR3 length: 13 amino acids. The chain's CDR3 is CAWREGTDYGYTF. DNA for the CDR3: TGTGCCTGGAGGGAGGGGACAGACTATGGCTACACCTTC.

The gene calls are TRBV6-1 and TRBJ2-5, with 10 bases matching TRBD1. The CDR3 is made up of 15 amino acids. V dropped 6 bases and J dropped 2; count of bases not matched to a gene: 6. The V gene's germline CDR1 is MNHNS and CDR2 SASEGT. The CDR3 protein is CASRAGTGAQETQYF. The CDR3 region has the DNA TGTGCCAGCAGGGCCGGGACAGGGGCTCAAGAGACCCAGTACTTC.